What follows describes a single TCR beta chain. Its antigen specificity is not known. Per-base qualities were not stored, and no clone one base away is much larger. This entry belongs to a study of cytomegalovirus exposure and HLA in healthy donors (dated by TCRdb to 2016 to 2017). Broadly, across the study: An earlier analysis of more than 550 of the donors reported 276 Gb of sequence data and roughly 120 million unique TCR beta sequences obtained from 150 million to 200 million T cells. The study combined high-throughput TCR immunosequencing, statistical association of individual TCRs with disease status, and machine learning to predict cytomegalovirus infection status. Across 398 genotyped donors of the cohort, an average of roughly 250,000 unique TCR beta nucleotide sequences per donor were sequenced, and 15% to 20% of those sequences were non-productive. The later analysis used no new phenotypic data to find candidate immune exposures, relying instead on TCR beta sequences and their occurrence across donors. Donor age, sex, ethnicity and CMV serostatus were compiled together with the repertoire data. The genetic ancestry cluster associated with self-reported Caucasian donors included about 81% of the 300 to 450 genotyped donors. A separate validation cohort of 100 to 150 different subjects was used in addition to the approximately 610-subject first cohort. The study was designed to test whether signatures of past pathogen exposure could be identified by cataloging public T cell receptors. Five DR-DQ haplotypes were treated as single units for association and clustering because of strong linkage in the cohort. The number of typed donors differed by locus: about 620-630 for A, B, C, DRB1 and DQB1; some 540 for DQA1; 600 to 610 for DPA1; and about 470 for DPB1. In an earlier analysis of a few hundred of the donors, high-throughput TCR beta sequencing was used to judge whether each TCR beta V gene segment behaved as functional or pseudogenic. Both class I and class II loci were covered by HLA typing, at four-digit resolution. To study patterns of TCR occurrence, a later analysis re-analyzed previously published TCR beta repertoires from just over 650 donors and added high-resolution HLA genotyping. All discovery cohort repertoires had been generated on a single sequencing platform. A later genetic analysis took genome-wide SNP genotypes for about 55% of the roughly 670 donors and used that subset as a discovery cohort. An early release that covered around 590 HLA-typed donors contained approximately 300 gigabases of sequencing data and tens of millions of unique TCR sequences. The study used immunosequencing to profile the T cell repertoires of 666 subjects and linked those repertoires to cytomegalovirus serostatus.

The germline V and J ends show losses of 1 base and 3 bases respectively, and no gene match explains 7 bases of the junction. Its CDR3 holds 15 amino acids, cysteine through phenylalanine. Solely the CDR3 DNA is kept, with 45 bases framed from the first base. CDR1 and CDR2 are read off the germline V gene (reference sequence) as SGHNT and YYREEE. The library was made by the immunoSEQ multiplex PCR assay. For the multiplex PCR, a mixture combining 60 forward primers for TCR Vbeta segments and 13 reverse primers for TCR Jbeta segments was used. A multiplex PCR assay on genomic DNA amplified the CDR3 region of rearranged TCR beta genes. On the Illumina HiSeq System, the amplified TCR beta libraries were sequenced as 87-base-pair reads. In the paper's pipeline: A later analysis tallied 70 million to 100 million unique TCR beta chains across the 666 repertoires, and approximately 11 million of those chains were shared by two or more donors. A nearest-neighbor algorithm error-corrected the raw reads and collapsed the reads into unique sequences, merging closely related sequences to remove PCR and sequencing errors. CDR3 sequences were aligned to IMGT reference sequences to assign V, D and J gene segments. For a sequence to be retained, at least a six-nucleotide match to both a V gene segment and a J gene segment was required. A rearrangement was called productive if the CDR3 had no stop codons and remained in frame with V and J, and every other rearrangement was called non-productive. CDR3 was defined according to IMGT convention as the region running from the second conserved V-encoded cysteine to the conserved J-encoded phenylalanine. In an earlier analysis of more than 550 of the donors, sequences lacking an unambiguous match to a single V gene segment were excluded. In an earlier analysis of roughly 600 of the donors, a V segment was called functional when productive rearrangements were above 56.7%, and segregating when the standard deviation between donors exceeded 5%. A statistical classification framework was built for diagnosing cytomegalovirus status from the catalog of TCR beta chain sequences. In a later analysis, TCR nucleotide sequences were compared against IMGT/GENE-DB human TR gene sequences so that V and J genes could be assigned. The TCRdist pipeline was used in a later analysis to assign CDR3 sequences and most-parsimonious VDJ recombination scenarios. In a later analysis, each TCR beta chain was defined by its CDR3 amino acid sequence together with its V-gene family, and reads without a unique V-gene family were excluded. To address suspected cross-contamination and a sequencing artifact, a later analysis removed around 600 highly shared, low-generation-probability nucleotide sequences. For each public chain, a later analysis derived a clonal expansion index from normalized ranks of inferred template counts within each repertoire. Generation probabilities in a later analysis came from a VDJ recombination model fitted to out-of-frame rearrangements, and those results were checked against IGoR. In a later analysis, TCR-TCR, TCR-HLA and TCR-CMV co-occurrence was scored with hypergeometric tests, and a repertoire-size bias correction was applied to TCR pairs. False discovery rates were estimated in a later analysis by permuting HLA or CMV assignments 20 times. A later analysis grouped co-occurring TCRs with DBSCAN, adding TCRdist sequence similarity when clustering within HLA-allele-positive subsets. For co-occurrence clustering, repertoires with fewer than 30,000 or more than 120,000 public chains were excluded, along with several repertoires with anomalous nucleotide sharing. TCRdb provides this immuneACCESS table in a form limited to in-frame rearrangements. Some clones are lacking; in checked studies, under half of them reflect an unresolved V gene, and why the rest are absent is not known. V, J and clone size reflect that table, while D and trimming were determined from the DNA. The sample table shows over 150,000 clones, and about 71% are seen once. The ten largest clones represent over 2.5% of the sample.

The cohort was made up of roughly 670 healthy bone marrow donors. At the time of sampling, every cohort member was nominally healthy, though immune exposures that went unrecorded were likely present. The donor was CMV seronegative and was included in the group of approximately 350 seronegative cohort members. A peripheral blood sample was provided by each donor, and peripheral blood mononuclear cells were used for TCR beta sequencing. Genomic DNA extraction from the blood cell samples was performed with the Qiagen DNeasy Blood Extraction Kit. Study-wide conclusions, independent of this receptor: The only immune exposure information available for the cohort was CMV serostatus. Only TCR beta chains were sequenced in this cohort, and the absence of alpha or paired-chain data limited detectable features. In an earlier analysis of 587 of the donors, most TCR beta V segments appeared in productive rearrangements about 87% or about 30% of the time, broadly matching IMGT annotations. A group of highly shared sequence variants was considered likely to be a technical artifact of the sequencing pipeline. In a later analysis, TCR association rates were found to vary across HLA loci, with the most associated TCRs seen for DRB1 alleles and the fewest for HLA-C alleles. Compared with equally common non-associated chains, HLA-associated TCR beta chains in a later analysis were more clonally expanded and had lower generation probabilities. A total of 150 to 200 TCR beta chains were listed by the study as associated with cytomegalovirus. A few of the identified cytomegalovirus-associated TCR beta chains were confirmed in vitro to be specific for cytomegalovirus antigens. A further reported finding was that TCR beta sequences accurately predicted the HLA-A and HLA-B alleles for most subjects in the first cohort. While some public TCRs were present in many individuals, most TCR sequences turned up only very rarely across donors. HLA typing was unavailable for some donors at each locus, so association tests used only the typed subset. A later genetic analysis associated a missense DCLRE1C variant with V-gene and J-gene trimming of TCR beta chains, and an independent cohort replicated the association. A later analysis reported that several top co-occurrence clusters appeared linked to parvovirus B19, influenza, CMV and Epstein-Barr virus. At a false discovery rate of 0.05, a later analysis linked under 20,000 TCR beta sequences to specific HLA alleles. Presence/absence analyses assumed roughly uniform sequencing depth across donors, an assumption that may not hold. Some IMGT-functional V segments, including TRBV6-2 and TRBV6-3, could not be told apart with the 87-base-pair reads, so those segments were excluded. In a later analysis, most CMV-associated TCR beta chains were found to appear HLA-restricted, with HLA associations seemingly driven largely by CMV exposure. Strong co-occurrence of HLA alleles, especially DR and DQ, made assigning TCR associations to individual alleles difficult. Correlated functional status among segregating V segments might reflect linkage disequilibrium, but an unknown experimental factor could not be ruled out. Because counts were too low, about 17 rarely observed V segments, including chromosome 9 orphons, were excluded from the earlier analysis of 500 to 700 of the donors. According to the authors, the approach could potentially be generalized to other disease states and immunological phenotypes. According to a later genetic analysis, donors in an Asian-associated ancestry cluster had fewer N-insertions in productive TCRs than the roughly 700-donor mean. The classifier was reported to diagnose cytomegalovirus status with high specificity and sensitivity in both the original cohort and the validation cohort.

Material: PBMCs. The rearranged segments are TRBV5-4 and TRBJ2-7; 7 junctional bases match TRBD2. This receptor was obtained from a woman aged 25 to 45 in good health and CMV-seronegative. The CDR3 has the sequence CASSLRGLDYYEQYF. The sequence in DNA is TGTGCCAGCAGCTTGAGAGGACTAGACTACTACGAGCAGTACTTC.